The rows below give T cell receptor beta chains drawn from one sample of a study of cytomegalovirus exposure and HLA in healthy donors. Some clones are missing from TCRdb's copy, which holds only in-frame ones; the method was immunoSEQ multiplex PCR. The sample includes roughly 180,000 clones, 65% to 85% of them seen just once. Sequencing was done on a sample of PBMCs. The receptors here all came from a woman aged 45-59 years in good health and CMV-seropositive. Each CDR3 is given with its conserved first and last residue. The D gene is left open where the match is weak. Where a row states a size, it is once, few, many or the class of an expanded clone; other rows omit it.

CDR3aa	CDR3nt	abundance	j_gene	d_gene	v_gene
CASRVGQGQYF	TGTGCCAGCAGGGTAGGACAGGGTCAGTACTTC	medium-sized	TRBJ2-7	TRBD1	TRBV6-1
CASSLDRANTGELFF	TGTGCCAGCAGTCTGGACAGGGCGAACACCGGGGAGCTGTTTTTT	NA	TRBJ2-2	TRBD1	TRBV14
CASSENGLGVSELFF	TGTGCCAGCAGTGAGAACGGATTAGGGGTGTCGGAACTGTTTTTT	once	TRBJ1-4	NA	TRBV2
CAIRTRGELNREAEQYF	TGTGCCATCCGGACTCGGGGGGAGCTGAATCGGGAGGCCGAGCAGTACTTC	once	TRBJ2-7	TRBD2	TRBV10-3
CASSPPYQETQYF	TGTGCCAGCAGTCCTCCGTACCAAGAGACCCAGTACTTC	NA	TRBJ2-5	NA	TRBV27
CASSQRYSAGITEAFF	TGTGCCAGCAGCCAAAGGTATTCGGCAGGGATTACTGAAGCTTTCTTT	NA	TRBJ1-1	NA	TRBV14
CASTTTRLAGDYNEQFF	TGTGCCAGCACCACCACTCGACTAGCGGGGGACTACAATGAGCAGTTCTTC	NA	TRBJ2-1	TRBD2	TRBV27
CASSEVQRGGPDTQYF	TGTGCCAGCAGTGAGGTCCAGCGGGGGGGTCCAGATACGCAGTATTTT	NA	TRBJ2-3	TRBD2	TRBV6-4
CASRTRGRVYEQYF	TGTGCCAGCAGGACGAGGGGGAGAGTCTACGAGCAGTACTTC	NA	TRBJ2-7	NA	TRBV6-5
CSAGLTDTQYF	TGCAGTGCTGGACTCACAGATACGCAGTATTTT	NA	TRBJ2-3	NA	TRBV20-1
CASSLGAGEHTEAFF	TGTGCCAGCAGCTTAGGGGCGGGGGAACACACTGAAGCTTTCTTT	NA	TRBJ1-1	NA	TRBV7-2
CASSYSRQGRGYTF	TGTGCCAGCAGTTACTCGAGGCAGGGAAGGGGCTACACCTTC	NA	TRBJ1-2	NA	TRBV6-5
CASSLGGLAGGYEQYF	TGCGCCAGCAGCTTGGGGGGACTAGCGGGGGGCTACGAGCAGTACTTC	NA	TRBJ2-7	TRBD2	TRBV5-1
CASSVDLAETQYF	TGTGCCAGCAGCGTAGACCTAGCCGAGACCCAGTACTTC	NA	TRBJ2-5	NA	TRBV9
CASSPGTGGNYGYTF	TGTGCCAGCAGTCCGGGGACAGGGGGCAACTATGGCTACACCTTC	NA	TRBJ1-2	TRBD1	TRBV27
CASSQDSRTDTQYF	TGCGCCAGCAGCCAAGATAGCCGCACAGATACGCAGTATTTT	NA	TRBJ2-3	NA	TRBV4-3
CASSRLGTDSNQPQHF	TGTGCCAGCTCCCGCCTAGGAACTGATAGCAATCAGCCCCAGCATTTT	NA	TRBJ1-5	NA	TRBV18
CASSQEIMGPGMAFF	TGCGCCAGCAGCCAAGAGATTATGGGCCCCGGTATGGCTTTCTTT	NA	TRBJ1-1	NA	TRBV4-1
CASSPGSVTGNTIYF	TGTGCCAGCAGCCCCGGTTCTGTAACTGGAAACACCATATATTTT	NA	TRBJ1-3	NA	TRBV11-2
CASLTGSYTEAFF	TGTGCCAGCTTGACAGGGTCCTACACTGAAGCTTTCTTT	NA	TRBJ1-1	TRBD1	TRBV28
CASSLWREGHADTQYF	TGTGCCAGCAGCTTGTGGCGGGAGGGCCACGCAGATACGCAGTATTTT	NA	TRBJ2-3	TRBD2	TRBV5-5
CASSPGTASYEQYF	TGTGCCAGCTCACCAGGGACAGCCTCCTACGAGCAGTACTTC	NA	TRBJ2-7	TRBD1	TRBV18
CASSAYGGMETQYF	TGTGCCAGCAGCGCGTACGGGGGGATGGAGACCCAGTACTTC	NA	TRBJ2-5	TRBD2	TRBV6-4
CASSLQGMNTEAFF	TGTGCCAGCAGCTTACAGGGGATGAACACTGAAGCTTTCTTT	NA	TRBJ1-1	NA	TRBV7-3
CASINRPGVGETQYF	TGTGCCAGCATCAACCGCCCCGGGGTTGGAGAGACCCAGTACTTC	NA	TRBJ2-5	NA	TRBV7-8
CASSFGGRALNEQFF	TGTGCCAGCAGTTTTGGCGGGAGGGCCCTCAATGAGCAGTTCTTC	once	TRBJ2-1	TRBD2	TRBV27
CASQQRYDSGNTIYF	TGTGCCAGCCAACAGAGATATGACTCTGGAAACACCATATATTTT	NA	TRBJ1-3	NA	TRBV21-1
CASSLDVRGGYNEQFF	TGTGCCAGCAGCTTAGATGTGCGGGGGGGCTACAATGAGCAGTTCTTC	NA	TRBJ2-1	TRBD2	TRBV13
CASSVRGGAEAFF	TGTGCCAGCAGCGTGAGGGGAGGAGCTGAAGCTTTCTTT	few	TRBJ1-1	NA	TRBV9
CASGQGLDQPQHF	TGTGCCAGCGGACAGGGGCTAGATCAGCCCCAGCATTTT	NA	TRBJ1-5	TRBD1	TRBV6-1
CASSLKGHYSYNEQFF	TGTGCCAGCAGTTTGAAAGGACATTACTCCTACAATGAGCAGTTCTTC	NA	TRBJ2-1	NA	TRBV27
CASSQGVTGEAYGYTF	TGCGCCAGCAGCCAAGGGGTGACAGGGGAGGCCTATGGCTACACCTTC	once	TRBJ1-2	TRBD1	TRBV4-3
CASSQEVRSEQFF	TGTGCCAGCAGCCAAGAGGTCCGAAGCGAGCAGTTCTTC	NA	TRBJ2-1	NA	TRBV14
CASALAGGPQETQYF	TGTGCCAGCGCCCTAGCGGGGGGTCCCCAAGAGACCCAGTACTTC	NA	TRBJ2-5	TRBD2	TRBV7-3
CASSLGDRGRKNTEAFF	TGTGCCAGCAGCTTAGGCGACAGGGGGCGAAAGAACACTGAAGCTTTCTTT	NA	TRBJ1-1	TRBD1	TRBV7-8
CASSPEAGSGNTIYF	TGTGCCAGCTCACCTGAGGCAGGGTCCGGAAACACCATATATTTT	NA	TRBJ1-3	NA	TRBV18
CASSPDRAYEQYF	TGTGCCAGCAGCCCTGACAGGGCCTACGAGCAGTACTTC	NA	TRBJ2-7	TRBD1	TRBV28